The 16 T cell receptor beta chains below were found in one sample sequenced in a study of cytomegalovirus exposure and HLA in healthy donors. Use of 60 Vbeta and 13 Jbeta primers characterized the PCR. Repertoires were generated with immunoSEQ multiplex PCR, while TCRdb's copy carries only in-frame clones and drops some. The data show approximately 240,000 clones, roughly 82% seen once. Sequenced material: PBMCs. Source of these receptors: a middle-aged woman in good health and CMV-seropositive.

This clone was recorded only once. The rearrangement joins TRBV5-1 to TRBJ2-2; D remains ambiguous. The CDR3 is 15 amino acids. Between the trimmed V and J ends, which lost 0 bases and 3 bases, there was a span of 9 bases. The germline V gene has CDR1 SGHRS and CDR2 YFSETQ. The CDR3 DNA is TGCGCCAGCAGCTTGGACAGTCCTTACACCGGGGAGCTGTTTTTT. It encodes CASSLDSPYTGELFF.

The chain carries TRBV7-9 and TRBJ2-5; 8 positions match TRBD1. The J call may be mistaken, given a closer DNA end match to TRBJ2-7. Germline V gene data show CDR1 as SEHNR and CDR2 as FQNEAQ (reference sequence). The CDR3 runs 11 residues. Written as DNA, the CDR3 is TGTGCCGGTGGACAGGGTTTCGAGCAGTACTTC. As protein: CAGGQGFEQYF.

This clone occurred a few times. The chain has TRBV11-2 and TRBJ1-1; D is uncertain. The V gene's germline CDR1 is SGHAT and CDR2 FQNNGV. Between the trimmed V and J ends, which lost 0 bases and 1 base, there was a span of 6 bases. The CDR3 is made up of 14 amino acids. CDR3 DNA sequence: TGTGCCAGCAGCTTAGAGTCAGGGAACACTGAAGCTTTCTTT. Amino acids: CASSLESGNTEAFF.

This clone was detected only once. V gene TRBV5-1 combines with J gene TRBJ2-5; a weak D match, TRBD1 (6 bases). CDR3 length: 15 residues. Looked up from germline, CDR1 is SGHRS and CDR2 is YFSETQ. V dropped 4 bases and J dropped 5 bases, with 18 bases sitting between them. In nucleotides, the CDR3 is TGCGCCAGCAGCACAGCCAGGGGAAATTTGGAGACCCAGTACTTC. Translating it yields CASSTARGNLETQYF. The variable domain in full, with the rest retrieved from reference TRBV5-1 and TRBJ2-5, is KAGVTQTPRYLIKTRGQQVTLSCSPISGHRSVSWYQQTPGQGLQFLFEYFSETQRNKGNFPGRFSGRQFSNSRSEMNVSTLELGDSALYLCASSTARGNLETQYFGPGTRLLVL.

This chain links TRBV6-6 with TRBJ1-5; D possibly corresponds to TRBD1 (6 bases). Trimming stripped 2 bases from V and 5 bases from J, with 13 bases between. Germline assignment: CDR1 MNHNY and CDR2 SVGAGI (reference sequence). This CDR3 has 15 amino acids. CDR3 region: CASSYDRRGDQPQHF. CDR3 sequence (DNA): TGTGCCAGCAGTTACGACAGGCGGGGGGATCAGCCCCAGCATTTT.

In the case of this clone: Other DNA sequences in the same sample also yield this CDR3. CDR3: CASSEPGQSNYGYTF. CDR3 in DNA: TGTGCCAGCAGTGAACCGGGACAGTCTAACTATGGCTACACCTTC. The V call is TRBV6-1, the J call TRBJ1-2, with 7 bases that match TRBD1. The CDR3 totals 15 residues. V was clipped by 2 bases and J by 0 bases; unmatched bases: 3. Looked up from germline, CDR1 is MNHNS and CDR2 is SASEGT.

Notes on this clone: Sequence at one end of the junction differs from germline and may be a read error. V usage is TRBV7-9 and J usage is TRBJ2-7; D is unclear. The CDR3 consists of 10 residues. Germline values: CDR1 SEHNR, CDR2 FQNEAQ (reference sequence). This CDR3 reads CSSSPLEQYF. CDR3 DNA: TGTTCCAGCAGCCCCCTCGAGCAGTACTTC.

The genes are TRBV7-6 and TRBJ2-4; TRBD1 might be the D (6 bases). V was trimmed by 3 bases and J by 6 bases, leaving 9 bases between them. CDR1 and CDR2 from the germline V gene are SGHVS and FNYEAQ. The CDR3 consists of 13 residues. The DNA of the CDR3 is TGTGCCAGCAGCTTGGGACAACTAAACATTCAGTACTTC. It specifies CASSLGQLNIQYF.

V usage is TRBV11-2 and J usage is TRBJ2-5; TRBD2 aligns across 8 bases. V dropped 1 base and J dropped 5; count of bases not matched to a gene: 18. Germline V gene data show CDR1 as SGHAT and CDR2 as FQNNGV. This CDR3 has 19 residues. In nucleotides, the CDR3 is TGTGCCAGCAGCTTAGGAGGCTGGGTAGGCGGGAGGTATGGGGAGACCCAGTACTTC. It specifies CASSLGGWVGGRYGETQYF.

The rearrangement uses TRBV4-1 and TRBJ2-1, with TRBD2 matching 11 bases. Germline V gives CDR1 MGHRA, CDR2 YSYEKL. V shed 6 bases, J shed 7 bases, and the junction held 14 bases outside the gene matches. This CDR3 is 17 amino acids long. The CDR3 sequence is CASSRTLAGGPENEQFF. CDR3 DNA: TGCGCCAGCAGTCGTACCTTAGCGGGGGGGCCAGAGAATGAGCAGTTCTTC.

V and J are TRBV23-1 and TRBJ2-7; D perhaps matches TRBD1 (5 bases). TRBV23-1 is marked as an open reading frame, function uncertain. CDR3 size: 13 residues. Trimming pared 6 bases from V and 0 bases from J, leaving 9 bases between. The CDR3 sequence is CASRGRASYEQYF. CDR3 nucleotides: TGCGCCAGCAGGGGGCGTGCCTCCTACGAGCAGTACTTC.

The chain has TRBV7-9 and TRBJ2-2; the match to TRBD2 covers 14 bases. This CDR3 spans 17 amino acids. The germline CDR1 and CDR2 sequences are SEHNR and FQNEAQ (reference sequence). The V and J ends lost 6 bases and 5 bases, in that order; junction bases with no gene match: 8. The CDR3 sequence: CASRGGLAGAKTGELFF. In DNA, the CDR3 is TGTGCCAGCAGGGGGGGACTAGCGGGAGCCAAAACCGGGGAGCTGTTTTTT. Together with reference TRBV7-9 and TRBJ2-2, the CDR3 gives the full variable domain: DTGVSQNPRHKITKRGQNVTFRCDPISEHNRLYWYRQTLGQGPEFLTYFQNEAQLEKSRLLSDRFSAERPKGSFSTLEIQRTEQGDSAMYLCASRGGLAGAKTGELFFGEGSRLTVL.

The CDR3 region has the DNA TGTGCCAGCAGCTTAGTTTTGGACATTGCCTACGAGCAGTACTTC. This encodes CASSLVLDIAYEQYF. The chain couples TRBV7-2 to TRBJ2-7; possibly TRBD1 for D (5 bases). CDR1 is SGHTA, CDR2 FQGNSA, per germline. This CDR3 contains 15 residues. V gave up 1 base and J gave up 2 bases, with 12 bases separating them.

This chain links TRBV28 with TRBJ1-5; 7 bases fit TRBD1. There are 14 residues in the CDR3. The germline gives CDR1 MDHEN, CDR2 SYDVKM. The J segment lost 3 bases and the V segment lost 6 bases, leaving 5 bases of the junction unmatched. The CDR3 sequence is CASRPGQLNQPQHF. The CDR3 DNA sequence: TGTGCCAGCAGACCGGGACAGCTCAATCAGCCCCAGCATTTT.

The chain recombines TRBV30 with TRBJ2-7, with 8 bases aligning to TRBD1. After removal of 3 bases from V and 3 bases from J, the junction contained 10 bases not matched to a gene. CDR1 and CDR2 (germline): GTSNPN, SVGIG (reference sequence). CDR3 length: 15 residues. The DNA for the CDR3 is TGTGCCTGGAGCCGAGGACAGGGCGGGTTCTACGAGCAGTACTTC. The encoded protein is CAWSRGQGGFYEQYF.

The gene calls are TRBV6-6 and TRBJ2-7; D might be TRBD1 (6 bases). The CDR3 spans 12 residues. Germline lookup yields CDR1 MNHNY and CDR2 SVGAGI (reference sequence). V was pared by 7 bases and J by 11 bases, with 18 bases between. CDR3 DNA sequence: TGTGCCAGCACGGAATCAACAGGGACGGAGTACTTC. It codes for CASTESTGTEYF.